This T cell receptor (beta chain) was observed in a study of beta chain features in type 1 diabetes. Via CD45RO/CCR7/CD25/CD127/CD95/CD27, cells of the CD4+ naive, central memory, regulatory and stem cell-like memory subsets were sorted. Note on this clone: Its antigen is unidentified.

Sequenced material consisted of expressed TCRB transcripts (all of the isolated RNA was reverse transcribed). The assay was immunoSEQ multiplex PCR, and TCRdb's table has in-frame clones only and misses some. The sample yields hundreds of thousands of clones, 15% to 19% seen once. The CDR3 extends over 13 amino acids. CDR1 SGHNT and CDR2 YYREEE come from the germline V gene (reference sequence). V was shortened by 5 bases and J by 2 bases, with 10 bases between the two germline ends. Study-level results: A closer apparent resemblance between naive, central memory and Treg TCRB repertoires was seen in patients than in healthy donors.

Material for sequencing was naive CD4+ T cells from blood. The clonotype was recovered from a man younger than 30 in good health. The chain employs TRBV5-4 and TRBJ2-5; the D gene is possibly TRBD2 (6 bases). CDR3 nucleotide sequence: TGTGCCAGCAGGACCGGGACTCAAGAGACCCAGTACTTC. Translating gives CASRTGTQETQYF.